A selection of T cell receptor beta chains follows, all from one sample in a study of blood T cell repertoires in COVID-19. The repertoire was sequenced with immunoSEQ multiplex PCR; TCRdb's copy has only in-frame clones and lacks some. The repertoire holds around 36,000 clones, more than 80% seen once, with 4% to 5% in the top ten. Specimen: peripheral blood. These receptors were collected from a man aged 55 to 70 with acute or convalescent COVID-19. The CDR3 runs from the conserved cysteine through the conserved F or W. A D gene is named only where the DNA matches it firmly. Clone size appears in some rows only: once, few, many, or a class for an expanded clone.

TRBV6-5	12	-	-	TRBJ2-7	TGTGCCAGCGACAGTCTGCCTACGAAGCAGTACTTC	CASDSLPTKQYF
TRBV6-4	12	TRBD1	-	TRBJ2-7	TGTGCCGGAGGACAGGGATCCTACGAGCAGTACTTC	CAGGQGSYEQYF
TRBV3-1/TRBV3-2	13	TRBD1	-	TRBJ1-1	TGTGCCAGCAGCCAAGACTGGGGGACAGTACCTTTCTTT	CASSQDWGTVPFF
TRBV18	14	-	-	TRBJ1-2	TGTGCCAGCTCACCGGCGGGGCGGCCCGAGGGCTACACCTTC	CASSPAGRPEGYTF
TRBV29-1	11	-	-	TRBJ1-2	TGCAGCGTTGTCCTCAGGGATGGCTACACCTTC	CSVVLRDGYTF
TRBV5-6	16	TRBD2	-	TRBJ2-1	TGTGCCAGCAGCTTTGGATTAGCGGGGGGCGGGAATGAGCAGTTCTTC	CASSFGLAGGGNEQFF
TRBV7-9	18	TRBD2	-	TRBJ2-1	TGTGCCAGCAGCTTACTACGTACTAGCGGGGGCGCATACAATGAGCAGTTCTTC	CASSLLRTSGGAYNEQFF
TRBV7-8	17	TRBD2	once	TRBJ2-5	TGTGCCAGCAGCTTAGGGGGAGGGACTAGCGGGGCAGAGACCCAGTACTTC	CASSLGGGTSGAETQYF
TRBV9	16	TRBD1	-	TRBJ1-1	TGTGCCAGCAGCAAAACAGGGGCCCCAATGGACACTGAAGCTTTCTTT	CASSKTGAPMDTEAFF
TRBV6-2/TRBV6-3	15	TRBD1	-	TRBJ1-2	TGTGCCAGCAGTTCTCCGGGACAGGGATCCTATGGCTACACCTTC	CASSSPGQGSYGYTF
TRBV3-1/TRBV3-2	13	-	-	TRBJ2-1	TGTGCCAGCAGCCAAGACCTAGTTGCGGAGCAGTTCTTC	CASSQDLVAEQFF
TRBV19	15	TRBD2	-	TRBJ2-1	TGTGCCAGTAGGGGACTAGCGGGAGGTGGGAATGAGCAGTTCTTC	CASRGLAGGGNEQFF
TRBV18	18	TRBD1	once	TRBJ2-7	TGTGCCAGCTCAACGTCCCGGGACAGGGGGCCAAGCTCCTACGAGCAGTACTTC	CASSTSRDRGPSSYEQYF
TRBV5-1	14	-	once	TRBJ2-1	TGCGCCAGCAGAAGGTTGTCGGGGGACAATGAGCAGTTCTTC	CASRRLSGDNEQFF
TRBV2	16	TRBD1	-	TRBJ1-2	TGTGCCAGCCTAGGCGGCATACGAGGGGGCAACTATGGCTACACCTTC	CASLGGIRGGNYGYTF
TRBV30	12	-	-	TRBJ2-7	TGTGCCTGGAGTTCAACAGGTAACGAGCAGTACTTC	CAWSSTGNEQYF
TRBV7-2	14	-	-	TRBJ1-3	TGTGCCAGTGCCCCAACTGCCTCTGGAAACACCATATATTTT	CASAPTASGNTIYF
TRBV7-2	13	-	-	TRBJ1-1	TGTGCCAGCAGTTACCTAGGGAACACTGAAGCTTTCTTT	CASSYLGNTEAFF
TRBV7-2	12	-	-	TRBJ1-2	TGTGCCAGCAGCTTTTCAAACTATGGCTACACCTTC	CASSFSNYGYTF
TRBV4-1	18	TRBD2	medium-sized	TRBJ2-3	TGCGCCAGCAGCCAAGAAGGGTCGACTAGCGGGAACACAGATACGCAGTATTTT	CASSQEGSTSGNTDTQYF
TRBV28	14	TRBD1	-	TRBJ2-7	TGTGCCAGCGAAGCCGGGACAGGGGTTCGGGGGCAGTACTTC	CASEAGTGVRGQYF
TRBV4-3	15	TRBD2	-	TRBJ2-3	TGCGCCAGCAGCCGAGGTAGCGGGGCCACAGATACGCAGTATTTT	CASSRGSGATDTQYF
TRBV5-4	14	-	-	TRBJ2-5	TGTGCCAGCAGCGGCCCCAATACCTGGGAGACCCAGTACTTC	CASSGPNTWETQYF
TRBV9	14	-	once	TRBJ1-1	TGTGCCAGCAGCGTAGCTCCGTCGAACACTGAAGCTTTCTTT	CASSVAPSNTEAFF
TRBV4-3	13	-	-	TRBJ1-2	TGCGCCAGCAGCCAAGTTCCGCCGAGCGGCTACACCTTC	CASSQVPPSGYTF
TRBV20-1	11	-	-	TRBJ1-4	TGCAGTGCTGGGCGTAGAGAAAAACTGTTTTTT	CSAGRREKLFF
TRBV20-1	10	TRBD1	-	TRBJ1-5	TGCAGTGCTATCAACAGGGGCCAGCATTTT	CSAINRGQHF
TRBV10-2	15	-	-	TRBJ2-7	TGCGCCAGCAGTCTTACCGGGAATTTCGCTTACGAGCAGTACTTC	CASSLTGNFAYEQYF
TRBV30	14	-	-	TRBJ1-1	TGTGCCGGCGGGGGGGAGCGACGAGGCACTGAAGCTTTCTTT	CAGGGERRGTEAFF
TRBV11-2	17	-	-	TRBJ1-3	TGTGCCAGCAGCTTTAACTCCCAATACAGGACTGGAAACACCATATATTTT	CASSFNSQYRTGNTIYF
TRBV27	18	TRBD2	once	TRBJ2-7	TGTGCCACCACCAACACTGCGCTGGGACTAGCGGGATCGTGGGAGCAGTACTTC	CATTNTALGLAGSWEQYF
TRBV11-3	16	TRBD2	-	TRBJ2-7	TGTGCCAGCAGCTTAGATAGCGGGGGGGGAACCTACGAGCAGTACTTC	CASSLDSGGGTYEQYF
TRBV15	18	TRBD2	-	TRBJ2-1	TGTGCCACCAGCAGAGATAGGACTAGCGGAGGTACCTACAATGAGCAGTTCTTC	CATSRDRTSGGTYNEQFF
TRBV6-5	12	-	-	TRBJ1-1	TGTGCCAGCAGTTTTGGGCCCACTGAAGCTTTCTTT	CASSFGPTEAFF
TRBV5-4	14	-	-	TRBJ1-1	TGTGCCAGCAACATGAAAGGAGGGAACACTGAAGCTTTCTTT	CASNMKGGNTEAFF
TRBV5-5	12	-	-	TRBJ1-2	TGTGCCAGCAGCTTGGCCAGCTATGGCTACACCTTC	CASSLASYGYTF
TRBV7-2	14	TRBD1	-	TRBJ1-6	TGTGCCAGCAGCCTAACGGACAGGGGATCACCCCTCCACTTT	CASSLTDRGSPLHF
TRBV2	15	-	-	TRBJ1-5	TGTGCCAGCAACCAACAAGGGGTTAGCAATCAGCCCCAGCATTTT	CASNQQGVSNQPQHF
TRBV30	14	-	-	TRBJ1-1	TGTGCCTGGACCTTACATTTTACGAACACTGAAGCTTTCTTT	CAWTLHFTNTEAFF
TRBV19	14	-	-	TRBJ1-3	TGTGCCACTAAGACGGAGAGCTCTGGAAACACCATATATTTT	CATKTESSGNTIYF
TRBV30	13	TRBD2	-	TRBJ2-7	TGTGCCTGGAGGACTCGGGGGGGCTACGAGCAGTACTTC	CAWRTRGGYEQYF
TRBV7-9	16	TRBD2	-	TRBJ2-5	TGTGCCAGCAGCTTCAGTAGCGGGAGCTTGTCAGAGACCCAGTACTTC	CASSFSSGSLSETQYF
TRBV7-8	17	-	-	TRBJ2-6	TGTGCCAGCGGCCCATCCGGGGGATACTCTGGGGCCAACGTCCTGACTTTC	CASGPSGGYSGANVLTF
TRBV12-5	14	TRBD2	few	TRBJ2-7	TGTGCTAGTGGTTTGGGCGGGGGGGCGTACGAGCAGTACTTC	CASGLGGGAYEQYF
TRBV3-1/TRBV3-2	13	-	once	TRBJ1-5	TGTGCCAGCAGCCAAGGGGAGTTCCAGCCCCAGCATTTT	CASSQGEFQPQHF
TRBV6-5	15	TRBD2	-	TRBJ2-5	TGTGCCAGCAGCTTTAGCGGGGGGGGTCAAGAGACCCAGTACTTC	CASSFSGGGQETQYF
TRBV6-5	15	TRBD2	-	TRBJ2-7	TGTGCCAGCATTCCATCTAGCGGGAGGGGATACGAGCAGTACTTC	CASIPSSGRGYEQYF
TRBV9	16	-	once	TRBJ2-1	TGTGCCAGCAGCGGACCGACGAGCGGACCATACAATGAGCAGTTCTTC	CASSGPTSGPYNEQFF
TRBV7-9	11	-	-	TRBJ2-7	TGTGCCAGCAGCTTACACAGGGAGCAGTACTTC	CASSLHREQYF
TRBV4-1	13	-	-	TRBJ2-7	TGCGCCAGCAGCCCCGTAGGGGGTTTTGAGCAGTACTTC	CASSPVGGFEQYF
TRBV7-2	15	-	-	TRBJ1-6	TGTGCCAGCAGCTCCAGATCTGGAGATAATTCACCCCTCCACTTT	CASSSRSGDNSPLHF
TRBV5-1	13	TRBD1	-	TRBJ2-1	TGCGCCAGCAGCTCGCTGGACAGGGGTGAAAAATTCTTC	CASSSLDRGEKFF
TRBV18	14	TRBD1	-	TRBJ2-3	TGTGCCAGCTCACCACCGGGACAGTCAGATACGCAGTATTTT	CASSPPGQSDTQYF
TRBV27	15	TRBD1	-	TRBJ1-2	TGTGCCAGCAGCCCGGGGGGGACAGGGCCCTATGGCTACACCTTC	CASSPGGTGPYGYTF
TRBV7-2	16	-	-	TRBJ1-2	TGTGCCAGCAGCTTAGCCGCAGGGGCCACAGGGAGTGGCTACACCTTC	CASSLAAGATGSGYTF